This is a list of T cell receptor beta chains from one sample in a study of CD8+ T cells in alopecia areata. Using immunoSEQ multiplex PCR, the repertoire was profiled, and TCRdb retains in-frame clones only, with some absent. Here the sample spans 98,000 or so clones, roughly 55% being singletons. Sequencing was done on a sample of NKG2D-low CD8+ T cells sorted from blood. All receptors come from a human donor with alopecia areata. Each CDR3 is given with its conserved first and last residue. A D gene is named only where the DNA matches it firmly. Not every row has a clone size; where given, it reads once, few, many or a size class.

D gene,clone size,J gene,V gene,CDR3 protein,CDR3 DNA
-,-,TRBJ2-7,TRBV7-9,CASSFPGDDEQYF,TGTGCCAGCAGCTTTCCAGGGGACGACGAGCAGTACTTC
-,once,TRBJ2-3,TRBV5-6,CASSLGRDTQYF,TGTGCCAGCAGCTTGGGGAGAGATACGCAGTATTTT
-,-,TRBJ1-4,TRBV27,CASGDITEKLFF,TGTGCCAGCGGGGACATTACAGAAAAACTGTTTTTT
-,few,TRBJ1-4,TRBV15,CATSSAEKLFF,TGTGCCACCAGCAGTGCTGAAAAACTGTTTTTT
TRBD1,-,TRBJ1-1,TRBV7-8,CASGQGLGEAFF,TGTGCCAGCGGACAGGGTTTAGGTGAAGCTTTCTTT
-,few,TRBJ2-1,TRBV27,CASSYFGEQFF,TGTGCCAGCAGTTATTTCGGGGAGCAGTTCTTC
TRBD1,-,TRBJ2-1,TRBV5-6,CASSGTEDYNEQFF,TGTGCCAGCAGCGGGACAGAGGATTACAATGAGCAGTTCTTC
TRBD1,few,TRBJ1-4,TRBV2,CASKASGGDEKLFF,TGTGCCAGCAAGGCGTCAGGGGGGGACGAAAAACTGTTTTTT
TRBD1,-,TRBJ2-7,TRBV7-9,CASSETGGAGEQYF,TGTGCCAGCAGCGAGACAGGGGGCGCGGGCGAGCAGTACTTC
-,-,TRBJ1-1,TRBV4-1,CASSQVGRTEAFF,TGCGCCAGCAGCCAAGTCGGCCGCACTGAAGCTTTCTTT
-,once,TRBJ2-2,TRBV10-1,CASSGQSAWPGELFF,TGCGCCAGCAGTGGACAGTCAGCGTGGCCCGGGGAGCTGTTTTTT
TRBD2,-,TRBJ2-7,TRBV27,CASSSIGTSGRNEQYF,TGTGCCAGCAGTTCCATCGGGACTAGCGGGAGAAACGAGCAGTACTTC
-,-,TRBJ1-1,TRBV7-9,CASSPNQEYTEAFF,TGTGCCAGCAGCCCGAATCAGGAGTACACTGAAGCTTTCTTT
-,-,TRBJ1-5,TRBV28,CASSSYSTINQPQHF,TGTGCCAGCAGTTCTTATTCGACCATCAATCAGCCCCAGCATTTT
-,-,TRBJ2-7,TRBV11-2,CASSLVSGAYEQYF,TGTGCCAGCAGCTTAGTTTCTGGGGCCTACGAGCAGTACTTC
-,-,TRBJ2-3,TRBV28,CAGQAGSYTDTQYF,TGTGCCGGACAGGCGGGGAGTTACACAGATACGCAGTATTTT
TRBD1,-,TRBJ2-1,TRBV13,CASSEGQGAVDEQFF,TGTGCCAGCAGCGAGGGACAGGGCGCTGTTGATGAGCAGTTCTTC
-,-,TRBJ1-2,TRBV27,CASSFSRVYGYTF,TGTGCCAGCAGTTTTTCCAGGGTGTATGGCTACACCTTC
TRBD2,-,TRBJ2-2,TRBV6-1,CASSVSAGAPGELFF,TGTGCCAGCAGTGTCTCGGCGGGAGCGCCCGGGGAGCTGTTTTTT
-,-,TRBJ2-7,TRBV7-6,CASSPKQGSYEQYF,TGTGCCAGCAGTCCGAAACAGGGCTCCTACGAGCAGTACTTC
TRBD1,-,TRBJ2-5,TRBV9,CASSVQGAQETQYF,TGTGCCAGCAGCGTACAGGGGGCTCAAGAGACCCAGTACTTC
TRBD1,-,TRBJ2-5,TRBV9,CASSVAGTAQETQYF,TGTGCCAGCAGCGTCGCAGGGACAGCCCAAGAGACCCAGTACTTC
-,-,TRBJ1-5,TRBV19,CASSAGDQPQHF,TGTGCCAGTAGCGCAGGCGATCAGCCCCAGCATTTT
TRBD2,few,TRBJ2-7,TRBV2,CASSSSGTYEQYF,TGTGCCAGCAGTTCTAGCGGAACCTACGAGCAGTACTTC
TRBD2,once,TRBJ2-3,TRBV7-3,CASSLTGGTTDTQYF,TGTGCCAGCAGCTTAACGGGAGGGACCACAGATACGCAGTATTTT
-,-,TRBJ2-3,TRBV6-1,CAGTVVNEGTQYF,TGTGCCGGCACCGTTGTGAACGAGGGGACGCAGTATTTT
TRBD1,-,TRBJ2-1,TRBV7-9,CASNRGNEQFF,TGTGCCAGCAACAGGGGTAATGAGCAGTTCTTC
-,few,TRBJ2-1,TRBV14,CASSKGGTDSVNEQFF,TGTGCCAGCAGCAAAGGGGGGACGGACTCCGTCAATGAGCAGTTCTTC
-,-,TRBJ2-7,TRBV7-9,CASSLDAGRVQYF,TGTGCCAGCAGCTTAGATGCGGGGAGAGTGCAGTACTTC
-,-,TRBJ1-1,TRBV7-8,CASSTDALDMKSEAFF,TGTGCCAGCAGCACAGACGCTCTAGACATGAAATCTGAAGCTTTCTTT
TRBD2,-,TRBJ2-1,TRBV13,CASSSSGTSGDNEQFF,TGTGCCAGCAGCTCCTCCGGGACTAGCGGGGACAATGAGCAGTTCTTC
TRBD2,few,TRBJ2-1,TRBV6-1,CASSELAGGMYYNEQFF,TGTGCCAGCAGTGAACTAGCGGGAGGAATGTACTACAATGAGCAGTTCTTC
-,-,TRBJ2-1,TRBV18,CASSPRPADNEQFF,TGTGCCAGCTCACCACGCCCAGCGGACAATGAGCAGTTCTTC
-,-,TRBJ2-7,TRBV4-2,CASSQDLSSYEQYF,TGTGCCAGCAGCCAAGATTTAAGCTCCTACGAGCAGTACTTC
-,-,TRBJ1-5,TRBV27,CASSWGSNQPQHF,TGTGCCAGCAGTTGGGGAAGCAATCAGCCCCAGCATTTT
-,-,TRBJ2-7,TRBV27,CASKIEGGPYEQYF,TGTGCCAGCAAAATAGAGGGGGGCCCATACGAGCAGTACTTC
-,-,TRBJ2-6,TRBV4-1,CASSSSGANVLTF,TGCGCCAGCAGCAGCTCTGGGGCCAACGTCCTGACTTTC
TRBD2,few,TRBJ2-1,TRBV7-9,CASTIPSGAYNEQFF,TGTGCCTCCACTATCCCTAGCGGGGCATACAATGAGCAGTTCTTC
TRBD1,few,TRBJ2-5,TRBV7-6,CASSRFPDRVDLGETQYF,TGTGCCAGCAGCCGCTTCCCAGACAGGGTGGATTTAGGAGAGACCCAGTACTTC
TRBD2,-,TRBJ2-1,TRBV7-3,CASSSAGGFDEQFF,TGTGCCAGCAGCTCGGCGGGAGGGTTCGATGAGCAGTTCTTC
TRBD1,-,TRBJ2-1,TRBV5-1,CASSRDRAYNEQFF,TGCGCCAGCAGCCGGGACAGGGCCTACAATGAGCAGTTCTTC
-,-,TRBJ2-7,TRBV28,CASSPLGQNYEQYF,TGTGCCAGCAGCCCCTTAGGTCAGAACTACGAGCAGTACTTC
-,-,TRBJ1-1,TRBV7-8,CASSIYSTEAFF,TGTGCCAGCTCCATCTATTCCACTGAAGCTTTCTTT
TRBD2,few,TRBJ2-2,TRBV28,CASSLMRTSGRAGELFF,TGTGCCAGCAGTTTGATGAGGACTAGCGGGAGGGCCGGGGAGCTGTTTTTT
TRBD2,-,TRBJ2-1,TRBV7-3,CASSRAGDNEQFF,TGTGCCAGCAGCCGTGCGGGAGACAATGAGCAGTTCTTC
TRBD1,-,TRBJ2-5,TRBV9,CASSVGTGFQETQYF,TGTGCCAGCAGCGTAGGGACAGGCTTCCAAGAGACCCAGTACTTC
-,-,TRBJ2-7,TRBV13,CASSWGRGTEQYF,TGTGCCAGCAGCTGGGGGCGAGGAACCGAGCAGTACTTC
-,-,TRBJ2-3,TRBV11-2,CASSLGLYTQYF,TGTGCCAGCAGCTTAGGCTTGTATACGCAGTATTTT
-,-,TRBJ1-2,TRBV5-6,CASSFGRINYGYTF,TGTGCCAGCAGCTTCGGACGGATTAACTATGGCTACACCTTC
TRBD1,-,TRBJ2-7,TRBV13,CASSPRTGGSASYEQYF,TGTGCCAGCAGCCCAAGGACAGGGGGCTCGGCAAGCTACGAGCAGTACTTC
-,-,TRBJ1-1,TRBV9,CASSPSKFF,TGTGCCAGCAGCCCCTCCAAGTTCTTT
-,-,TRBJ1-2,TRBV7-2,CASSPRDGFNYGYTF,TGTGCCAGCAGCCCCCGGGACGGATTTAACTATGGCTACACCTTC
TRBD1,-,TRBJ2-7,TRBV5-1,CASSLEGQGSDEQYF,TGCGCCAGCAGCTTGGAGGGACAGGGGTCGGACGAGCAGTACTTC
-,-,TRBJ2-7,TRBV15,CATSREVEQYF,TGTGCCACCAGCAGAGAGGTCGAGCAGTACTTC